This entry lists 26 T cell receptor beta chains sequenced from one sample in a study of blood T cell repertoires in COVID-19. Generated by immunoSEQ multiplex PCR, the TCRdb table keeps only in-frame clones and is missing some. The table records 150,000 to 180,000 clones, about 88% of them present only once. Sequenced input: peripheral blood. Receptors were obtained from an older woman with acute or convalescent COVID-19.

This clone was counted a single time. This chain uses TRBV3-1 (or the pseudogene TRBV3-2) with TRBJ1-4; D is ambiguous. V was clipped by 4 bases and J by 0 bases, with 6 bases between them. The CDR3 length is 14 residues. CDR1 LGHDT and CDR2 YNNKEL come from the germline V gene (reference sequence). Here the CDR3 reads CASSLVSTNEKLFF. The CDR3, as DNA: TGTGCCAGCAGCCTAGTATCAACTAATGAAAAACTGTTTTTT.

The rearrangement links TRBV30 to TRBJ1-5; 9 bases align to TRBD1. Germline CDR1 reads GTSNPN; CDR2 reads SVGIG (reference sequence). The CDR3 length is 15 residues. V lost 2 bases to trimming and J lost 4 bases; unmatched junction nucleotides: 6. The CDR3 protein is CAWSQQTGGNQPQHF. The DNA for the CDR3 is TGTGCCTGGAGTCAACAGACAGGGGGGAATCAGCCCCAGCATTTT.

On this clone itself: At one boundary the junction diverges from the germline segment, which might be a read error. This sequence joins TRBV6-5 and TRBJ2-1; D is uncertain. This CDR3 region has 12 residues. Per germline, CDR1 MNHEY and CDR2 SVGAGI. DNA of the CDR3: TGTGCCAGTAAGTCTCGCTACCATGAGCAGTTCTTC. It is translated as CASKSRYHEQFF.

The chain is built from TRBV3-1 (or the pseudogene TRBV3-2) and TRBJ2-1; D gene ambiguous. Trimming took 8 bases from V and 7 from J, leaving 9 bases between them. Germline lookup yields CDR1 LGHDT and CDR2 YNNKEL (reference sequence). The CDR3 length is 11 residues. CDR3 nucleotide sequence: TGTGCCAGCGGCAGGTCGAATGAGCAGTTCTTC. It specifies CASGRSNEQFF.

The genes are TRBV9 and TRBJ1-1; no definite D call. CDR1 SGDLS and CDR2 YYNGEE come from the germline V gene. The V end lost 0 bases, the J end lost 3 bases, and 9 bases lay between the germline ends. CDR3 length equals 14 residues. The CDR3 loop reads CASSVGWRDTEAFF. The CDR3 DNA sequence: TGTGCCAGCAGCGTAGGCTGGAGGGACACTGAAGCTTTCTTT.

The chain has TRBV27 and TRBJ2-1; 7 bases fit TRBD1. This CDR3 is built from 12 residues. The V gene's germline CDR1 is MNHEY and CDR2 SMNVEV (reference sequence). The trim removed 8 bases at V and 6 bases at J, leaving 4 bases unmatched. CDR3 nucleotide sequence: TGTGCCAGCCGGGACAGACCCAATGAGCAGTTCTTC. It codes for CASRDRPNEQFF.

The V call is TRBV7-2, the J call TRBJ1-5; D gene unclear. This CDR3 region has 17 residues. V was trimmed by 0 bases and J by 2 bases, leaving 14 bases between them. Germline assignment: CDR1 SGHTA and CDR2 FQGNSA. Here the CDR3 reads CASSLAPRGTGNQPQHF. The CDR3 DNA sequence: TGTGCCAGCAGCTTAGCCCCCCGAGGAACGGGCAATCAGCCCCAGCATTTT.

The V gene is TRBV19, the J gene TRBJ1-5, with TRBD1 identical over 12 bases. This CDR3 contains 18 residues. Germline V lookup: CDR1 LNHDA, CDR2 SQIVND (reference sequence). J lost 0 bases, V lost 3 bases, and 6 bases had no gene match. DNA for the CDR3: TGTGCCAGTAGTATTCTGGGACAGGGGGCTCCTAGCAATCAGCCCCAGCATTTT. Translated: CASSILGQGAPSNQPQHF.

This clone appeared once. The rearrangement uses TRBV28 and TRBJ2-1; 8 bases are a match to TRBD2. The V gene end was trimmed by 1 base and the J gene end by 10 bases; junction bases not matched to a gene: 18. The germline gives CDR1 MDHEN, CDR2 SYDVKM. The CDR3 runs 18 residues. CDR3 region: CASSLSPFRRGARQEQFF. For the CDR3, the DNA is TGTGCCAGCAGTTTATCCCCTTTTAGGCGGGGGGCCCGGCAGGAGCAGTTCTTC.

The rearrangement links TRBV19 to TRBJ1-2, with D tentatively TRBD1 (5 bases). V was clipped by 4 bases and J by 2 bases, with 17 bases between them. The CDR3 contains 16 residues. Germline loops: CDR1 LNHDA, CDR2 SQIVND (reference sequence). The CDR3 DNA follows: TGTGCCAGTAGTAAAGCCTCGGACATACTCAACTATGGCTACACCTTC. As protein: CASSKASDILNYGYTF. Full variable domain (outside the CDR3, taken from reference TRBV19 and TRBJ1-2): DGGITQSPKYLFRKEGQNVTLSCEQNLNHDAMYWYRQDPGQGLRLIYYSQIVNDFQKGDIAEGYSVSREKKESFPLTVTSAQKNPTAFYLCASSKASDILNYGYTFGSGTRLTVV.

The chain is built from TRBV27 and TRBJ2-4; the match to TRBD1 covers 10 bases. The CDR3 totals 15 residues. The V and J ends lost 6 bases and 4 bases, in that order; junction bases with no gene match: 6. Germline loops: CDR1 MNHEY, CDR2 SMNVEV (reference sequence). The CDR3 protein is CASSRGQGEKNIQYF. CDR3 nucleotide sequence: TGTGCCAGCAGCCGAGGACAGGGGGAAAAAAACATTCAGTACTTC.

The rearrangement joins TRBV6-5 to TRBJ1-3, with a weak D call TRBD1 (6 bases). Germline V gene data show CDR1 as MNHEY and CDR2 as SVGAGI. Between the trimmed V and J ends, which lost 6 bases and 1 base, there was a span of 10 bases. CDR3 length: 14 residues. CDR3 residues: CASRPGQSGNTIYF. In nucleotides, the CDR3 is TGTGCCAGCAGACCGGGACAATCTGGAAACACCATATATTTT.

The V call is TRBV4-2, the J call TRBJ2-2; 8 bases agree with TRBD1. This CDR3 is built from 15 residues. The germline V gene encodes CDR1 LGHNA and CDR2 YNFKEQ. With V trimmed by 7 bases and J by 5 bases, 9 bases remained unmatched. CDR3 DNA sequence: TGTGCCAGCACTGATCCGGGACAGGATACCGGGGAGCTGTTTTTT. This sequence encodes CASTDPGQDTGELFF.

This clone was seen just once. J is TRBJ1-2 and V is TRBV6-5, with a weak D call TRBD1 (5 bases). Germline V gives CDR1 MNHEY, CDR2 SVGAGI. Trimming cost V 7 bases and J 4 bases, with 13 bases left between them. This CDR3 is 13 amino acids long. In nucleotides, the CDR3 is TGTGCCAGCACCCCTAGACAGTCCTATGGCTACACCTTC. Translated, it gives CASTPRQSYGYTF.

The chain combines TRBV19 with TRBJ1-1, with 8 bases aligning to TRBD1. The V gene end was trimmed by 1 base and the J gene end by 6 bases; junction bases not matched to a gene: 4. This CDR3 is built from 14 residues. Germline-derived CDR1 and CDR2 are LNHDA and SQIVND (reference sequence). This chain's CDR3 is CASSIGDRTPEAFF. The CDR3, as DNA: TGTGCCAGTAGTATAGGGGACAGGACGCCTGAAGCTTTCTTT.

This chain uses TRBV7-2 with TRBJ1-2, with TRBD1 identical over 10 bases. The V gene end was trimmed by 2 bases and the J gene end by 2 bases; junction bases not matched to a gene: 14. Per the germline V gene, CDR1 is SGHTA and CDR2 is FQGNSA. CDR3 length equals 19 residues. The CDR3 is CASSLTGTGDRPRNYGYTF. The CDR3 nucleotides are TGTGCCAGCAGCTTAACCGGGACAGGGGACCGTCCTAGAAACTATGGCTACACCTTC. Together with reference TRBV7-2 and TRBJ1-2, the CDR3 gives the full variable domain: GAGVSQSPSNKVTEKGKDVELRCDPISGHTALYWYRQSLGQGLEFLIYFQGNSAPDKSGLPSDRFSAERTGGSVSTLTIQRTQQEDSAVYLCASSLTGTGDRPRNYGYTFGSGTRLTVV.

The rearrangement uses TRBV4-1 and TRBJ2-2, with TRBD1 identical over 9 bases. V trimming: 4 bases; J trimming: 6 bases; junction bases outside the gene matches: 3. Germline assignment: CDR1 MGHRA and CDR2 YSYEKL. The CDR3 consists of 14 residues. The CDR3 coding sequence is TGCGCCAGCAGCCTCAGACAGGGGGCCGGGGAGCTGTTTTTT. Its protein product is CASSLRQGAGELFF.

The V call is TRBV18, the J call TRBJ2-1; 9 bases align to TRBD2. After removal of 3 bases from V and 9 bases from J, the junction contained 12 bases not matched to a gene. Germline CDR1 and CDR2: KGHSH and LQKENI. The CDR3 spans 16 residues. The CDR3 DNA follows: TGTGCCAGCTCACCCTACAGCGGGGGGTCCCTCGGTGAGCAGTTCTTC. Translating gives CASSPYSGGSLGEQFF.

The chain employs TRBV7-9 and TRBJ1-6; maybe TRBD1 (5 bases). V lost 5 bases to trimming and J lost 6 bases, with 17 bases between them. Germline CDR1 and CDR2: SEHNR and FQNEAQ (reference sequence). This CDR3 comprises 16 residues. DNA of the CDR3: TGTGCCAGCAGCCGGGTAAGAGGGGACTCTAATTCACCCCTCCACTTT. Translation: CASSRVRGDSNSPLHF.

The chain links TRBV5-1 to TRBJ1-4; no firm D call. CDR1 is SGHRS, CDR2 YFSETQ, per germline. This CDR3 comprises 16 residues. The V gene lost 1 base and the J gene lost 0 bases, with 10 bases spanning the gap. The CDR3 nucleotides read TGCGCCAGCAGCTTGAGGTCGGAGACAACTAATGAAAAACTGTTTTTT. Protein: CASSLRSETTNEKLFF. Using reference TRBV5-1 and TRBJ1-4 for the parts outside the CDR3, the full variable domain is KAGVTQTPRYLIKTRGQQVTLSCSPISGHRSVSWYQQTPGQGLQFLFEYFSETQRNKGNFPGRFSGRQFSNSRSEMNVSTLELGDSALYLCASSLRSETTNEKLFFGSGTQLSVL.

This clone was seen a single time. The chain has TRBV14 and TRBJ2-1; TRBD2 might be the D (6 bases). Per the germline V gene, CDR1 is SGHDN and CDR2 is FVKESK. The CDR3 extends over 15 amino acids. Trimming pared 0 bases from V and 5 bases from J, leaving 11 bases between. CDR3 loop: CASSQDGLRNNEQFF. For the CDR3, the DNA is TGTGCCAGCAGCCAAGACGGACTACGGAACAATGAGCAGTTCTTC.

This chain joins TRBV27 and TRBJ1-5, with a weak D call TRBD1 (6 bases). Looked up from germline, CDR1 is MNHEY and CDR2 is SMNVEV (reference sequence). The CDR3 sequence is 16 residues long. V was pared by 6 bases and J by 5 bases, with 20 bases between. CDR3 in DNA: TGTGCCAGCAGGGAGAGTAGGACAGCCATGTATCAGCCCCAGCATTTT. It translates to CASRESRTAMYQPQHF.

This clone was seen just once. CDR3 nucleotides: TGTGCCAGCAGCCACCCACGTGCAGGGGGACCGTCCCTTGCCCCTGGAAACACCATATATTTT. This translates into CASSHPRAGGPSLAPGNTIYF. V usage is TRBV7-6 and J usage is TRBJ1-3; the match to TRBD1 covers 7 bases. Looked up from germline, CDR1 is SGHVS and CDR2 is FNYEAQ. The V and J ends lost 5 bases and 2 bases, in that order; junction bases with no gene match: 24. The CDR3 is 21 amino acids.

The V and J genes are TRBV7-9 and TRBJ2-1; D gene unclear. CDR3 size: 14 residues. V shed 6 bases and J shed 0 bases, with 9 bases lying between them. Looked up from germline, CDR1 is SEHNR and CDR2 is FQNEAQ (reference sequence). The CDR3 DNA sequence: TGTGCCAGCAGTCTCCGGAGCTCCTACAATGAGCAGTTCTTC. Translated, it gives CASSLRSSYNEQFF.

The chain carries TRBV6-4 and TRBJ1-1, with D tentatively TRBD1 (5 bases). This CDR3 is built from 13 residues. The ends were cut back, 5 bases at V and 1 base at J, with 8 bases in the middle. In germline, CDR1 is MRHNA, CDR2 SNTAGT. This CDR3 reads CASSSTENTEAFF. As DNA, the CDR3 is TGTGCCAGCAGTTCGACAGAGAACACTGAAGCTTTCTTT.

In nucleotides, the CDR3 is TGTGCCAGCAGTCCCGGGACAGTGGGGGAAAAACTGTTTTTT. Its translation: CASSPGTVGEKLFF. V gene TRBV28 combines with J gene TRBJ1-4, with 7 bases that match TRBD1. With V trimmed by 5 bases and J by 8 bases, 8 bases remained unmatched. CDR1 MDHEN and CDR2 SYDVKM come from the germline V gene. CDR3 size: 14 residues.